The source of this T cell receptor beta chain is a study of blood T cell repertoires in COVID-19. Study details: From T cells, B-cell-depleted T cells, or PBMCs came the material, which was cDNA or gDNA.

Trimming took 0 bases from V and 4 from J; bases not matched to a gene: 0. The CDR3 contains 15 residues. In germline, CDR1 is SGHDT, CDR2 YYEEEE. This clone was detected only a few times. Other DNA sequences within the sample encode an identical CDR3. How the authors handled the data: Cell counts per sample came from amplifying reference gene primers. Profiled with immunoSEQ multiplex PCR; TCRdb holds only in-frame clones, not every one. V, J and clone size were drawn from that table, and D and trimming were deduced from the DNA. In the table there are 240,000 or so clones, 88% of which are singletons.

The clonotype comes from a woman in her 30s with acute or convalescent COVID-19. Sequences were obtained from peripheral blood. The chain employs TRBV5-6 and TRBJ2-5; 13 bases line up with TRBD2. CDR3 nucleotide sequence: TGTGCCAGCAGCTTGGGGACTAGCGGGAGAGAGACCCAGTACTTC. Translation gives CASSLGTSGRETQYF. Full variable domain (remainder filled in from reference TRBV5-6 and TRBJ2-5): DAGVTQSPTHLIKTRGQQVTLRCSPKSGHDTVSWYQQALGQGPQFIFQYYEEEERQRGNFPDRFSGHQFPNYSSELNVNALLLGDSALYLCASSLGTSGRETQYFGPGTRLLVL.